A single sample gave rise to the 2 T cell receptor beta chains below, sequenced in a study of shared clonotypes between healthy human individuals. Profiled with immunoSEQ multiplex PCR; TCRdb holds only in-frame clones, not every one. The sample lists about 2.4 million clones, approximately 93% occurring once. The sequencing input was naive CD4+ T cells from PBMCs. Subset denoted: CD45RA+ positively selected. The receptor set was obtained from a man aged 18 to 30 in good health. Some clones in this sample may be carry-over from other donors' samples.

V is TRBV5-1 and J is TRBJ2-3; no clear D. The CDR3 sequence is 13 residues long. CDR1 is SGHRS and CDR2 is YFSETQ in the germline V gene. V was pared by 7 bases and J by 4 bases, with 13 bases between. Written as DNA, the CDR3 is TGCGCCAGCCAAACAGAAGGTGCAGATACGCAGTATTTT. Translated: CASQTEGADTQYF.

The chain combines TRBV20-1 with TRBJ1-5; possibly TRBD1 for D (6 bases). CDR1 and CDR2 from the germline V gene are DFQATT and SNEGSKA (reference sequence). This CDR3 spans 11 amino acids. Deletions cut 7 bases from V and 7 bases from J, with 11 bases between. The DNA of the CDR3 is TGCAGTGTCCAGGGGACACAGCCCCAGCATTTT. Encoded protein: CSVQGTQPQHF.